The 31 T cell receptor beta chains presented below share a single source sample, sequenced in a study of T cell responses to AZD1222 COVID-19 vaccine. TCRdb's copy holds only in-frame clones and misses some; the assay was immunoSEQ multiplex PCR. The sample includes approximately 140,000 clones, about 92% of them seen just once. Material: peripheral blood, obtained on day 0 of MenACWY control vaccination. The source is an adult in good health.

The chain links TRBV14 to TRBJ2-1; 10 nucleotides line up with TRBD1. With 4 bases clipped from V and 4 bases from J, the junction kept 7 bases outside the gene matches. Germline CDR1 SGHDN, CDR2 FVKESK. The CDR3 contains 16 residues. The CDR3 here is CASSPLTGQGYNEQFF. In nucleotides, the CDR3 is TGTGCCAGCAGCCCCCTTACGGGACAGGGGTACAATGAGCAGTTCTTC.

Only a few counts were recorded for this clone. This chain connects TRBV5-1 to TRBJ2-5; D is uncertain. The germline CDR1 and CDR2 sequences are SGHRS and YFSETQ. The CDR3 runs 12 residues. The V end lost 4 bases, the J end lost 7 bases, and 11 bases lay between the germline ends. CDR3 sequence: CASSPTLGTQYF. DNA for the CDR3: TGCGCCAGCAGCCCCACGTTAGGGACCCAGTACTTC. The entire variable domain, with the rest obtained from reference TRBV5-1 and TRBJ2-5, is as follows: KAGVTQTPRYLIKTRGQQVTLSCSPISGHRSVSWYQQTPGQGLQFLFEYFSETQRNKGNFPGRFSGRQFSNSRSEMNVSTLELGDSALYLCASSPTLGTQYFGPGTRLLVL.

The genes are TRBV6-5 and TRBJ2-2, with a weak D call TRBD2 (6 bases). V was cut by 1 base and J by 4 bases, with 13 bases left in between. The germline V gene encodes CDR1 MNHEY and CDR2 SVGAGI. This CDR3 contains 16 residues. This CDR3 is CASSYYGGRSTGELFF. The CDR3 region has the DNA TGTGCCAGCAGTTACTATGGAGGGAGGTCCACCGGGGAGCTGTTTTTT.

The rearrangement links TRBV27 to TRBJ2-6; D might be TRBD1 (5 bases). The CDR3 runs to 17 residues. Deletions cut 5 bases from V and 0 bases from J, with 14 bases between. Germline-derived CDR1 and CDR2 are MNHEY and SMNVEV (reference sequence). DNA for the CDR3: TGTGCCAGCAGTGGCCTAGGGGTGAGCTCTGGGGCCAACGTCCTGACTTTC. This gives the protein CASSGLGVSSGANVLTF.

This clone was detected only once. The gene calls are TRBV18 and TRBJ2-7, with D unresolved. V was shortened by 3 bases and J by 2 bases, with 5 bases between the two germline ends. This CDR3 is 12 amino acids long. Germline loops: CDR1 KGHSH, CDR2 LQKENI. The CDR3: CASSPMTYEQYF. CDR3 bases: TGTGCCAGCTCACCTATGACCTACGAGCAGTACTTC. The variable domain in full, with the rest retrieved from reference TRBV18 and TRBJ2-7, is NAGVMQNPRHLVRRRGQEARLRCSPMKGHSHVYWYRQLPEEGLKFMVYLQKENIIDESGMPKERFSAEFPKEGPSILRIQQVVRGDSAAYFCASSPMTYEQYFGPGTRLTVT.

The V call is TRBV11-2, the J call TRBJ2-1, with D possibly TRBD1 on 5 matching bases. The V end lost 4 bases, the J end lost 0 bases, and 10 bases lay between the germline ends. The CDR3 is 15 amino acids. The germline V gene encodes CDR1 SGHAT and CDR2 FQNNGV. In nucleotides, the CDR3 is TGTGCCAGCAGCTGGAAGACAGACTCCTACAATGAGCAGTTCTTC. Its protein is CASSWKTDSYNEQFF.

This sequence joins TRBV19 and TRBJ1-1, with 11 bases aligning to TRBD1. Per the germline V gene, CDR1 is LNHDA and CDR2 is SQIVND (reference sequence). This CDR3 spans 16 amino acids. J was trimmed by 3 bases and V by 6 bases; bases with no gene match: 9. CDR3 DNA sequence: TGTGCCAGTAGGACCCGGACAGGGGGCGCCGACACTGAAGCTTTCTTT. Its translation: CASRTRTGGADTEAFF.

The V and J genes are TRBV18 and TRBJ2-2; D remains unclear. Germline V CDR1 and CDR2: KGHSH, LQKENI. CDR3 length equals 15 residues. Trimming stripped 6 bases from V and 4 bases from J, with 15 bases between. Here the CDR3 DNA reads TGTGCCAGCTCCCGGACCGGGTTCCTCACCGGGGAGCTGTTTTTT. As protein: CASSRTGFLTGELFF.

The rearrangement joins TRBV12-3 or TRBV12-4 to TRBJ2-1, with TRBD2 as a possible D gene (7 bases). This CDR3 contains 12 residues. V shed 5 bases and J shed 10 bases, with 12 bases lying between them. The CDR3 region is CASSLGGAEQFF. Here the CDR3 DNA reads TGTGCCAGCAGTCTTGGGGGGGCCGAGCAGTTCTTC.

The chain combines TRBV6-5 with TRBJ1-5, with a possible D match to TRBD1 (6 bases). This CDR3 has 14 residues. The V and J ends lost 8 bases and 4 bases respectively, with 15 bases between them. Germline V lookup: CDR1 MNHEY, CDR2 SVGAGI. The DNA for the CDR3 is TGTGCCAGCTTCCTAGGACAGCCGAATCAGCCCCAGCATTTT. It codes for CASFLGQPNQPQHF.

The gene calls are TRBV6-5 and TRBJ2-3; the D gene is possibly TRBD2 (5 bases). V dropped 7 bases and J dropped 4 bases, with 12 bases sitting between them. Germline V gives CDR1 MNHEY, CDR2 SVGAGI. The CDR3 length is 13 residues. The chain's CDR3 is CASKASRADTQYF. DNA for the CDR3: TGTGCCAGCAAAGCCTCGCGGGCAGATACGCAGTATTTT.

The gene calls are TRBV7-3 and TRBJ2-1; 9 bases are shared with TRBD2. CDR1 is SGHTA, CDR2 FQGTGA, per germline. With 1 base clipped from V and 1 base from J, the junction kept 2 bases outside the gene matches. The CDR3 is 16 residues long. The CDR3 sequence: CASSLIAGVSYNEQFF. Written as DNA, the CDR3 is TGTGCCAGCAGCTTAATAGCGGGGGTGTCCTACAATGAGCAGTTCTTC.

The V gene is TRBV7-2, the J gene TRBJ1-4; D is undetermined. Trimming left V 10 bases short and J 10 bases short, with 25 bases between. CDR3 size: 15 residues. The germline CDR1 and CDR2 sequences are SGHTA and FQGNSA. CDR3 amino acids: CATKDGEGIQGKLFF. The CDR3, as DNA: TGTGCCACCAAAGACGGCGAGGGTATTCAAGGAAAACTGTTTTTT.

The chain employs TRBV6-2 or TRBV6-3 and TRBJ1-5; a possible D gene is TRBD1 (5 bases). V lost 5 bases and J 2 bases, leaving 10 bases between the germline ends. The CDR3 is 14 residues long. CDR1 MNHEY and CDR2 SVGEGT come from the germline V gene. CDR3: CASSAGTRNQPQHF. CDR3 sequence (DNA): TGTGCCAGCAGTGCCGGGACCCGCAATCAGCCCCAGCATTTT.

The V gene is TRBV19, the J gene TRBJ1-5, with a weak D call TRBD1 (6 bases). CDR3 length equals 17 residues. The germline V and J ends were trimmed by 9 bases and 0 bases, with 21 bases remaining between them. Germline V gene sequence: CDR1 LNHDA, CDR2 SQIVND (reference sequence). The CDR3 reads CARERQGLPYSNQPQHF. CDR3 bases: TGTGCCAGAGAGCGCCAGGGGCTACCTTATAGCAATCAGCCCCAGCATTTT. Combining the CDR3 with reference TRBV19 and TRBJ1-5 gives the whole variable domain DGGITQSPKYLFRKEGQNVTLSCEQNLNHDAMYWYRQDPGQGLRLIYYSQIVNDFQKGDIAEGYSVSREKKESFPLTVTSAQKNPTAFYLCARERQGLPYSNQPQHFGDGTRLSIL.

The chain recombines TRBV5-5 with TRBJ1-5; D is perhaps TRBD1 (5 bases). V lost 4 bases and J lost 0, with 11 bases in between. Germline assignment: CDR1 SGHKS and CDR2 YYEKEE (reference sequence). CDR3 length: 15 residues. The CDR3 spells CASSLGGYSNQPQHF. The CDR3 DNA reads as TGTGCCAGCAGCCTTGGGGGGTATAGCAATCAGCCCCAGCATTTT. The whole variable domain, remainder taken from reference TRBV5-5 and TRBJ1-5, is DAGVTQSPTHLIKTRGQQVTLRCSPISGHKSVSWYQQVLGQGPQFIFQYYEKEERGRGNFPDRFSARQFPNYSSELNVNALLLGDSALYLCASSLGGYSNQPQHFGDGTRLSIL.

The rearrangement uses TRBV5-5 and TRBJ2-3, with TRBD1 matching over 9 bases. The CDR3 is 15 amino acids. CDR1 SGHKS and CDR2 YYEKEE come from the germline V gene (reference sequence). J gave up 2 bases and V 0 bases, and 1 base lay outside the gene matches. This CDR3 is CASSLEQGATDTQYF. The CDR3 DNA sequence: TGTGCCAGCAGCTTGGAACAGGGGGCCACAGATACGCAGTATTTT.

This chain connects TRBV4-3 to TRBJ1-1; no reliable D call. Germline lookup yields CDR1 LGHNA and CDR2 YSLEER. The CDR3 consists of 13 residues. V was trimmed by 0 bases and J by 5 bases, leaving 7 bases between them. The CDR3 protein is CASSQDRLTEAFF. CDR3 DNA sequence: TGCGCCAGCAGCCAAGACAGGCTAACTGAAGCTTTCTTT.

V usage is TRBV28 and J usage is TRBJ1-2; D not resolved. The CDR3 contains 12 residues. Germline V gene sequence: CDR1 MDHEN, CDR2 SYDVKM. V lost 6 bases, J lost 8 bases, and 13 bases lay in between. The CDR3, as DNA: TGTGCCAGCAGGCGAGACTCAGGAGGCTACACCTTC. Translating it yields CASRRDSGGYTF.

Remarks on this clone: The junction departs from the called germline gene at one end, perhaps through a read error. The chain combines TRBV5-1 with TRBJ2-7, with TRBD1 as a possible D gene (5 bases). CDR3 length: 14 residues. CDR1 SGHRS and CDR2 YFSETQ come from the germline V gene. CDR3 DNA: TGCGCCAGCAGCTTGGGTGGGGCCTCCAACGAGCAGTACTTC. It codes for CASSLGGASNEQYF.

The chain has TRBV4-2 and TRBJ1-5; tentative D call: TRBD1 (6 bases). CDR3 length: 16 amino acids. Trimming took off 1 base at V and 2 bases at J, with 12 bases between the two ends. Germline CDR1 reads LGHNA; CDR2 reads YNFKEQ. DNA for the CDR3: TGTGCCAGCAGCCAAGGCGTGTCAGGGGGCAATCAGCCCCAGCATTTT. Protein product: CASSQGVSGGNQPQHF.

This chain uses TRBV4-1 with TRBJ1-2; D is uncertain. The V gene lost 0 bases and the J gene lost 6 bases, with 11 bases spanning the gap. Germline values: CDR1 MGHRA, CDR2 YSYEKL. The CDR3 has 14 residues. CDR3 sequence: CASSQEDGFDGYTF. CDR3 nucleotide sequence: TGCGCCAGCAGCCAAGAAGACGGGTTCGATGGCTACACCTTC.

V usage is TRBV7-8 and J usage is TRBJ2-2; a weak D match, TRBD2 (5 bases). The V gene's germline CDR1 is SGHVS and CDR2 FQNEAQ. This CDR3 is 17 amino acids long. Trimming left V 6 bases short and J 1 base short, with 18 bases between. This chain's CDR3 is CASSPNGVLGNTGELFF. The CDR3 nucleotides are TGTGCCAGCAGTCCGAACGGGGTTCTTGGGAACACCGGGGAGCTGTTTTTT.

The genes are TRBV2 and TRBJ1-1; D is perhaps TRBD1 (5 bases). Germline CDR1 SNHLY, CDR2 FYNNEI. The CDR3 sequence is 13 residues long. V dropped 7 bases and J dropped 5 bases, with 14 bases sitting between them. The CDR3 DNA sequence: TGTGCCAGCAATTTAGGGGTAGGAACTGAAGCTTTCTTT. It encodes CASNLGVGTEAFF. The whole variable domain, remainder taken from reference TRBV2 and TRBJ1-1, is EPEVTQTPSHQVTQMGQEVILRCVPISNHLYFYWYRQILGQKVEFLVSFYNNEISEKSEIFDDQFSVERPDGSNFTLKIRSTKLEDSAMYFCASNLGVGTEAFFGQGTRLTVV.

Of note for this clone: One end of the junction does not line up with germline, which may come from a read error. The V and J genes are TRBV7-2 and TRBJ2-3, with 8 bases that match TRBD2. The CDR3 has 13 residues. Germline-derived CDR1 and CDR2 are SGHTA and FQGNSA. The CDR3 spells CASSLDLTSAKLF. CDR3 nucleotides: TGTGCCAGCAGCTTAGATCTGACTAGCGCGAAACTATTT.

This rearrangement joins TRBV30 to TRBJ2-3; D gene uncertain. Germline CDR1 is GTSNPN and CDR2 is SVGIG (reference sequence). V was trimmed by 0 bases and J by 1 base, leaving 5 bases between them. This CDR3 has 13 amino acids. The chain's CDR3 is CAWSVDGTDTQYF. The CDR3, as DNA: TGTGCCTGGAGTGTGGACGGCACAGATACGCAGTATTTT.

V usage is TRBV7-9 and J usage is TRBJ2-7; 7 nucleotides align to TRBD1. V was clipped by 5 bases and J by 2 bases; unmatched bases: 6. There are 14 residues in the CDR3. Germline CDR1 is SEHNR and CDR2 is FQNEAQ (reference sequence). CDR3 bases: TGTGCCAGCAGCCAATCCGGGACAGCCTACGAGCAGTACTTC. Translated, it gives CASSQSGTAYEQYF.

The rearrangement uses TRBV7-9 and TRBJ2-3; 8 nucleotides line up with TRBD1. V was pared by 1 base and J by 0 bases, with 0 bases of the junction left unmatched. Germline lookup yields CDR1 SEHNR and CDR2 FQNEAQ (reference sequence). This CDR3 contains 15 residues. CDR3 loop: CASSLGDRSTDTQYF. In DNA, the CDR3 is TGTGCCAGCAGCTTAGGGGACAGGAGCACAGATACGCAGTATTTT.

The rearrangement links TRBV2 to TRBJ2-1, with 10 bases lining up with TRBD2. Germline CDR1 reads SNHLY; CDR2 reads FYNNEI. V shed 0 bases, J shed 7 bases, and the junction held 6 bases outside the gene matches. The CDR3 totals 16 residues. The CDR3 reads CASSEAGLAGVNEQFF. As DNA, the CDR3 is TGTGCCAGCAGTGAAGCGGGGCTAGCGGGGGTAAATGAGCAGTTCTTC.

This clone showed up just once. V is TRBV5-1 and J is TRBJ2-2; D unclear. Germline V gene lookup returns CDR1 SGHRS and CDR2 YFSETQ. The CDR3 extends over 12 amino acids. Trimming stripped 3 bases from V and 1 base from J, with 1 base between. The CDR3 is CASSWNTGELFF. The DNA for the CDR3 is TGCGCCAGCAGCTGGAACACCGGGGAGCTGTTTTTT.

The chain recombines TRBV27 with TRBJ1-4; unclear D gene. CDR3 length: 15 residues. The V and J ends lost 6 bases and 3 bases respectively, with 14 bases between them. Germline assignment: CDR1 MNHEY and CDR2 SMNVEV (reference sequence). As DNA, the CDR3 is TGTGCCAGCAGCCCAATACCCTTATCTAATGAAAAACTGTTTTTT. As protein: CASSPIPLSNEKLFF.